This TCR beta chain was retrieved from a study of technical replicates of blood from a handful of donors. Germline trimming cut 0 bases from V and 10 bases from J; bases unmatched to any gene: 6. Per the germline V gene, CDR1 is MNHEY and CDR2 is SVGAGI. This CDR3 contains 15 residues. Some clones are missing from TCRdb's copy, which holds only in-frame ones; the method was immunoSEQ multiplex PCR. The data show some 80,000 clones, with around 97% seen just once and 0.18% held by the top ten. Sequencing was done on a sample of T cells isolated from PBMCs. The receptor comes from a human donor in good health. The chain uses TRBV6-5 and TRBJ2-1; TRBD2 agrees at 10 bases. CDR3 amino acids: CASSYSAGGPQEQFF. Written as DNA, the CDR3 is TGTGCCAGCAGTTACTCAGCGGGAGGGCCACAGGAGCAGTTCTTC.